The following is a T cell receptor (beta chain) sequence with its context. Sequenced by immunoSEQ multiplex PCR; TCRdb stores in-frame clones only, minus some. The table lists 35,000 to 45,000 clones, 55% to 80% of them singletons. These data come from a study of radiotherapy plus CTLA-4 blockade in lung cancer. Between the trimmed V and J ends, which lost 1 base and 2 bases, there was a span of 12 bases. CDR3 length: 15 amino acids. CDR1 MNHEY and CDR2 SVGAGI come from the germline V gene. The source was peripheral blood, collected from a patient treated with radiotherapy plus ipilimumab. The TCR originated in a human donor with non-small cell lung cancer who had stable disease on radiotherapy plus ipilimumab. The chain combines TRBV6-5 with TRBJ2-7; perhaps TRBD1 as D (6 bases). DNA for the CDR3: TGTGCCAGCAGTTACTTGACAGGTACTACCTACGAGCAGTACTTC. Translation gives CASSYLTGTTYEQYF.